This T cell receptor beta chain was sequenced during a study of cytomegalovirus exposure and HLA in healthy donors (dated by TCRdb to 2015 to 2018). Concerning the study at large: An earlier analysis of approximately 640 of the donors reported more than 250 Gb of sequence data and some 120 million unique TCR beta sequences from some 180 million T cells. Around 320 gigabases of sequencing data and approximately 93 million unique TCR sequences were included in an early release covering under 650 HLA-typed donors. Of the 398 genotyped donors, around 81% fell in the genetic ancestry cluster associated with self-reported Caucasian donors. The study was designed to test whether signatures of past pathogen exposure could be identified by cataloging public T cell receptors. The study used immunosequencing to profile the T cell repertoires of hundreds of subjects and linked those repertoires to cytomegalovirus serostatus. Along with the roughly 670-subject first cohort, a separate validation cohort of over a hundred different subjects was used. To predict cytomegalovirus infection status, the study brought together high-throughput TCR immunosequencing, statistical association of individual TCRs with disease status, and machine learning. A later analysis re-examined previously published TCR beta repertoires from 500 to 700 donors and added high-resolution HLA genotyping to investigate patterns of TCR occurrence. In the later analysis, no new phenotypic data were used to find candidate immune exposures; instead, reliance was placed on TCR beta sequences and their occurrence across donors. To decide whether each TCR beta V gene segment behaved as functional or pseudogenic, an earlier analysis of approximately 600 of the donors relied on high-throughput TCR beta sequencing. Alongside the repertoire data, information on donor age, sex, ethnicity and CMV serostatus was compiled. Genome-wide SNP genotypes for about 55% of the roughly 670 donors were used in a later genetic analysis, which treated that subset as a discovery cohort. Every discovery cohort repertoire had been produced on one sequencing platform. Class I and class II HLA loci were covered by the typing at four-digit resolution. The number of typed donors differed by locus: roughly 629-630 for A, B, C, DRB1 and DQB1; 500 to 550 for DQA1; approximately 600 for DPA1; and roughly 470 for DPB1. Roughly 5 DR-DQ haplotypes were treated as single units for association and clustering because of strong linkage in the cohort. Across 300 to 400 genotyped donors of the cohort, an average of roughly 200,000 unique TCR beta nucleotide sequences per donor were sequenced, and 15% to 20% of those sequences were non-productive. What the work shows at the level of the full study, not this receptor alone: Immune exposure information for the cohort was limited to CMV serostatus. Correlated functional status among segregating V segments might reflect linkage disequilibrium, but an unknown experimental factor could not be ruled out. In a later analysis, TCR association rates were found to vary across HLA loci, with the most associated TCRs seen for DRB1 alleles and the fewest for HLA-C alleles. A further reported finding was that TCR beta sequences accurately predicted the HLA-A and HLA-B alleles for most subjects in the first cohort. In a later genetic analysis, a missense DCLRE1C variant was associated with V-gene and J-gene trimming of TCR beta chains, and the association was replicated in an independent cohort. While some public TCRs were present in many individuals, most TCR sequences turned up only very rarely across donors. A total of roughly 160 TCR beta chains were listed by the study as associated with cytomegalovirus. At a false discovery rate of 0.05, a later analysis linked roughly 17,000 TCR beta sequences to specific HLA alleles. Most CMV-associated TCR beta chains appeared to be HLA-restricted in a later analysis, and the HLA associations seemed to be driven largely by CMV exposure. Several of the top co-occurrence clusters appeared to be linked to parvovirus B19, influenza, CMV and Epstein-Barr virus, according to a later analysis. The presence/absence analyses assumed that sequencing depth was roughly uniform across donors, and that assumption may not be true. A few of the identified cytomegalovirus-associated TCR beta chains were confirmed in vitro to be specific for cytomegalovirus antigens. Only TCR beta chains were sequenced in this cohort, and the absence of alpha or paired-chain data limited detectable features. In an earlier analysis of some 540 of the donors, most TCR beta V segments appeared in productive rearrangements about 87% or about 30% of the time, broadly matching IMGT annotations. The classifier was reported to diagnose cytomegalovirus status with high specificity and sensitivity in both the original and validation cohorts. In a later analysis, HLA-associated TCR beta chains showed more clonal expansion and lower generation probabilities than non-associated chains that were equally common. Some IMGT-functional V segments, including TRBV6-2 and TRBV6-3, could not be distinguished by the 87-base-pair reads and were therefore excluded. When HLA alleles, especially DR and DQ, strongly co-occurred, TCR associations were difficult to assign to individual alleles. Because counts were too low, 15 or so rarely observed V segments, including chromosome 9 orphons, were excluded from the earlier analysis of under 650 of the donors. A group of highly shared sequence variants was considered likely to be a technical artifact of the sequencing pipeline. A later genetic analysis reported fewer N-insertions in productive TCRs among donors in an Asian-associated ancestry cluster than the roughly 620-donor mean. Because HLA typing was missing for some donors at each locus, association tests included only the typed subset. The authors suggested that the approach could potentially be extended to other disease states and immunological phenotypes.

The library relied on the immunoSEQ multiplex PCR assay. The multiplex PCR relied on a mix of 60 forward primers for TCR Vbeta segments and 13 reverse primers for TCR Jbeta segments. A multiplex PCR assay on genomic DNA amplified the CDR3 region of rearranged TCR beta genes. On the Illumina HiSeq System, the amplified TCR beta libraries were sequenced as 87-base-pair reads. Regarding the original processing steps: Across the roughly 670 repertoires, a later analysis counted roughly 84 million unique TCR beta chains, some 11 million of which were shared by at least two donors. To remove PCR and sequencing errors, raw reads were error-corrected and collapsed into unique sequences using a nearest-neighbor algorithm that merged closely related sequences. Alignment of CDR3 sequences to IMGT reference sequences was used to assign V, D and J gene segments. Each retained sequence needed at least a six-nucleotide match to both a V gene segment and a J gene segment. A rearrangement counted as productive if the CDR3 had no stop codons and remained in frame with V and J, and every other rearrangement counted as non-productive. CDR3 was defined by IMGT convention, running from the second conserved V-encoded cysteine to the conserved J-encoded phenylalanine. In an earlier analysis of around 570 of the donors, sequences lacking an unambiguous match to a single V gene segment were excluded. An earlier analysis of approximately 590 of the donors classified V segments as functional when productive rearrangements were above 56.7% and as segregating when the standard deviation between donors was above 5%. A statistical classification framework was developed to diagnose cytomegalovirus status using the catalog of TCR beta chain sequences. V and J gene assignment, in a later analysis, came from comparing TCR nucleotide sequences with IMGT/GENE-DB human TR gene sequences. In a later analysis, CDR3 sequences and most-parsimonious VDJ recombination scenarios were assigned using the TCRdist pipeline. In a later analysis, each TCR beta chain was defined by its CDR3 amino acid sequence together with its V-gene family, and reads lacking a unique V-gene family were excluded. As a way to deal with suspected cross-contamination and a sequencing artifact, a later analysis dropped over 550 nucleotide sequences that were highly shared and had low generation probability. In a later analysis, a clonal expansion index was calculated for each public chain from normalized within-repertoire ranks of inferred template counts. In a later analysis, generation probabilities were computed with a VDJ recombination model fitted to out-of-frame rearrangements, and the resulting probabilities were checked against IGoR. In a later analysis, hypergeometric tests were used to score TCR-TCR, TCR-HLA and TCR-CMV co-occurrence, with a repertoire-size bias correction applied to TCR pairs. In a later analysis, false discovery rates were estimated by permuting HLA or CMV assignments 20 times. A later analysis grouped co-occurring TCRs with DBSCAN, adding TCRdist sequence similarity when clustering within HLA-allele-positive subsets. For co-occurrence clustering, repertoires with fewer than 30,000 or more than 120,000 public chains were excluded, along with roughly 5 repertoires with anomalous nucleotide sharing. Entries here come from immuneACCESS through TCRdb and include only in-frame sequences with V and J called. Some clones fail to appear in such tables; in the studies checked, an unresolved V gene covers under half of the shortfall, and the cause of the remainder is unknown. The V and J calls and clone size are taken from that table; D and trimming were inferred from the DNA. In all, the sample holds over 150,000 clones, and approximately 82% of those were seen once. Together, the top ten hold approximately 2% of the sample.

Notes on this clone: The target of this receptor is not known. No qualities accompany the bases; no much larger clone lies one base away.

Germline trimming amounts to 4 bases on V and 6 bases on J, with 11 as the count of junction bases outside the gene matches. Per the germline V gene (reference sequence), LNHDA is the CDR1 and SQIVND is the CDR2. From the cysteine up to the phenylalanine, the CDR3 has a length of 15 residues. Just the 45-base CDR3 DNA is kept, in frame starting at base 1. In total, approximately 690 healthy bone marrow donors made up the cohort. All cohort members were sampled while nominally healthy, although unrecorded immune exposures were likely present. The donor tested CMV seronegative and was one of the 352 seronegative cohort members. A peripheral blood sample was provided by each donor, and peripheral blood mononuclear cells were used for TCR beta sequencing. Genomic DNA extraction from the blood cell samples was performed with the Qiagen DNeasy Blood Extraction Kit.

Sequencing used PBMCs. The clonotype was recovered from a woman aged 30 to 39 in good health and CMV-seronegative. The chain links TRBV19 with TRBJ2-7, with 8 bases aligning to TRBD2. This receptor carries the CDR3 CASSTTGTRNPEQYF. The base sequence is TGTGCCAGTAGTACAACCGGGACTAGAAATCCCGAGCAGTACTTC.